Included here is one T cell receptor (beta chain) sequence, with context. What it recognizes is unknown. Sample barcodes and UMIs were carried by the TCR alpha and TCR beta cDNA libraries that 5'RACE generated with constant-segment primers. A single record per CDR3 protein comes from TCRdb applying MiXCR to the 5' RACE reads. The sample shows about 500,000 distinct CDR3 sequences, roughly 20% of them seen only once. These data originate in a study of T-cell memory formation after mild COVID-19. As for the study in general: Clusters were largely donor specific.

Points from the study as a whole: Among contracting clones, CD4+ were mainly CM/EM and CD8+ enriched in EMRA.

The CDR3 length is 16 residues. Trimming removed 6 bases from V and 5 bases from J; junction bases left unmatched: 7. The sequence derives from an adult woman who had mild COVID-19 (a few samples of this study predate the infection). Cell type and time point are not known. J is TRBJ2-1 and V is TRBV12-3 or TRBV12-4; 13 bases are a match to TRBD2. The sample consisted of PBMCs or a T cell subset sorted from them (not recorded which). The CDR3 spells CASRPGLAGANNEQFF. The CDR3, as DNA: TGTGCCAGCAGGCCCGGACTAGCGGGGGCCAACAATGAGCAGTTCTTC.